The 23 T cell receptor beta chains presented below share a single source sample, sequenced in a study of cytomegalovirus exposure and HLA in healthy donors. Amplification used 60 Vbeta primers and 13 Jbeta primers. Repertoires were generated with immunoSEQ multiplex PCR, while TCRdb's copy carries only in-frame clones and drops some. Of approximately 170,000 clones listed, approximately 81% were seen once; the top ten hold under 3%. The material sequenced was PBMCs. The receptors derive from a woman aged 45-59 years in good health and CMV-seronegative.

CDR3 protein: CASSDRGVVYGYTF. In DNA, the CDR3 is TGTGCCAGCAGCGACAGGGGGGTTGTCTATGGCTACACCTTC. The genes are TRBV11-2 and TRBJ1-2, with TRBD1 matching 9 bases. Germline lookup yields CDR1 SGHAT and CDR2 FQNNGV. The CDR3 sequence is 14 residues long. With V trimmed by 5 bases and J by 4 bases, 5 bases remained unmatched.

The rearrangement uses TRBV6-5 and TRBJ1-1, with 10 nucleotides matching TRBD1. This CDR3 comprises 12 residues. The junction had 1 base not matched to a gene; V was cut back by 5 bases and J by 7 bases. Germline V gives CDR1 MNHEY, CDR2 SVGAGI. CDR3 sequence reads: CASSDRGLEAFF. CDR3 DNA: TGTGCCAGCAGTGACAGGGGGCTTGAAGCTTTCTTT.

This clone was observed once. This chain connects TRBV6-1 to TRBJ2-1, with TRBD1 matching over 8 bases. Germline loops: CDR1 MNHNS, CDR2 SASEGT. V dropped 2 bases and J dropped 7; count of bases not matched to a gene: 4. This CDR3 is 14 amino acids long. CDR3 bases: TGTGCCAGCAGTGAATTCAGGACAGGGAATGAGCAGTTCTTC. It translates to CASSEFRTGNEQFF.

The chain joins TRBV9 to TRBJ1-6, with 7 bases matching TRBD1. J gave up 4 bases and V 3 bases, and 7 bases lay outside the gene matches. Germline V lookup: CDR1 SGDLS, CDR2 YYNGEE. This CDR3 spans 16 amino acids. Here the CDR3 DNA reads TGTGCCAGCAGCGGAAACCGGGACAGATATAATTCACCCCTCCACTTT. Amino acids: CASSGNRDRYNSPLHF.

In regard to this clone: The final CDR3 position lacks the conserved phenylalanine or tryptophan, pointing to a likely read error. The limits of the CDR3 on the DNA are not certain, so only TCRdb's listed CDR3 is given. This chain's CDR3 is CATSRGPGGDRGYIYGYPL. The chain carries TRBV15 and TRBJ1-2; TRBD1, as called in the table, went unchecked against the DNA. The CDR3 adds up to 19 amino acids, both ends counted. Germline V gene data show CDR1 as LNHNV and CDR2 as YYDKDF (reference sequence).

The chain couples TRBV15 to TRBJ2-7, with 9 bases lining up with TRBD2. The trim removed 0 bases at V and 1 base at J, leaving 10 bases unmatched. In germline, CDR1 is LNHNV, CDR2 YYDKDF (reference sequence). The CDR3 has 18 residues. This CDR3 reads CATSRDQLKRGESYEQYF. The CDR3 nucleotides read TGTGCCACCAGCAGAGATCAGCTCAAGCGGGGGGAATCCTACGAGCAGTACTTC.

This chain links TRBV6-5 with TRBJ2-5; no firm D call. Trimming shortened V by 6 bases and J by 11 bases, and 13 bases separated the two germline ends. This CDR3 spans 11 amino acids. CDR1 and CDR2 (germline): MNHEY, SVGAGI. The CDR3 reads CASRRNREQYF. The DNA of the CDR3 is TGTGCCAGCAGACGAAACAGAGAGCAGTACTTC.

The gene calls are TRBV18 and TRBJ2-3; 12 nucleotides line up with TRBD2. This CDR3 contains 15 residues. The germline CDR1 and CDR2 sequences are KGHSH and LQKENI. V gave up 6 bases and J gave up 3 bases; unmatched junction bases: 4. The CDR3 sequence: CASSHGLAGTDTQYF. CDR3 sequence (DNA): TGTGCCAGCTCCCACGGACTAGCGGGAACAGATACGCAGTATTTT. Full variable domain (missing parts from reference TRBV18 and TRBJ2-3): NAGVMQNPRHLVRRRGQEARLRCSPMKGHSHVYWYRQLPEEGLKFMVYLQKENIIDESGMPKERFSAEFPKEGPSILRIQQVVRGDSAAYFCASSHGLAGTDTQYFGPGTRLTVL.

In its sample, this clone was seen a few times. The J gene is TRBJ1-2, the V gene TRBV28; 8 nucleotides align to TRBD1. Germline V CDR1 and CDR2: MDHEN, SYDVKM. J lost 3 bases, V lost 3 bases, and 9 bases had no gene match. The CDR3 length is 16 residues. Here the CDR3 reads CASSLLGDRGDYGYTF. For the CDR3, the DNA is TGTGCCAGCAGTTTGCTAGGTGACAGGGGTGACTATGGCTACACCTTC.

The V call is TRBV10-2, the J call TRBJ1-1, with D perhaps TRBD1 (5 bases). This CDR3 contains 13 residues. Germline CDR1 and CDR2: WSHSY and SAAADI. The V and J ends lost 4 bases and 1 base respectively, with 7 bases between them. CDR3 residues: CASSVTGNTEAFF. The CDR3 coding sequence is TGCGCCAGCAGTGTTACAGGGAACACTGAAGCTTTCTTT.

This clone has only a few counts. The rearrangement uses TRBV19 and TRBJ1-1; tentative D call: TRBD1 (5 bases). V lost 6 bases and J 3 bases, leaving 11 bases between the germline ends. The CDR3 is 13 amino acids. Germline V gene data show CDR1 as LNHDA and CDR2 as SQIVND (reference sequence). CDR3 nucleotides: TGTGCCAGTAGCGGGGGTAGTTACACTGAAGCTTTCTTT. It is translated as CASSGGSYTEAFF.

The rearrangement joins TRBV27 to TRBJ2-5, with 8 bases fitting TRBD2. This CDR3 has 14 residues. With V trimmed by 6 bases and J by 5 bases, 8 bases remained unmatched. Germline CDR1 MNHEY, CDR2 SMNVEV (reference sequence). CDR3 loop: CASRSGGAGETQYF. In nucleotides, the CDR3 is TGTGCCAGCAGGTCGGGGGGGGCTGGGGAGACCCAGTACTTC.

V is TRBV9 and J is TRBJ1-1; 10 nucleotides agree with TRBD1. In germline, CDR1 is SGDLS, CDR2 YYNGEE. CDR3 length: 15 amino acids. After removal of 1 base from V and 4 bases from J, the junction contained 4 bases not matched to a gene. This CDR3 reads CASSVRTGGSTEAFF. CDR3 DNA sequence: TGTGCCAGCAGCGTACGGACAGGGGGAAGCACTGAAGCTTTCTTT.

The DNA of the CDR3 is TGTGCCAGCAGCGTAGAGCGGGAGCCCTACGAGCAGTACTTC. Protein sequence: CASSVEREPYEQYF. The J gene is TRBJ2-7, the V gene TRBV9, with 8 bases lining up with TRBD2. CDR3 length: 14 amino acids. Germline trimming cut 0 bases from V and 2 bases from J; bases unmatched to any gene: 1. Germline V CDR1 and CDR2: SGDLS, YYNGEE.

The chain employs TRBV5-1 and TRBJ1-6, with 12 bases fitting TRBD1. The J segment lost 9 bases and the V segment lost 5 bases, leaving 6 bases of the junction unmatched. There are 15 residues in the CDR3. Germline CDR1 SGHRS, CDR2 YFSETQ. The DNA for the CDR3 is TGCGCCAGCAGGGAGGGACAGGGGGCGTTTTCACCCCTCCACTTT. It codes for CASREGQGAFSPLHF.

The CDR3 here is CASSFGHYNEQFF. The CDR3 DNA follows: TGTGCCAGCAGTTTTGGACACTACAATGAGCAGTTCTTC. V is TRBV28 and J is TRBJ2-1, with D perhaps TRBD1 (5 bases). V shed 3 bases and J shed 3 bases, with 6 bases lying between them. Germline CDR1 MDHEN, CDR2 SYDVKM. This CDR3 contains 13 residues.

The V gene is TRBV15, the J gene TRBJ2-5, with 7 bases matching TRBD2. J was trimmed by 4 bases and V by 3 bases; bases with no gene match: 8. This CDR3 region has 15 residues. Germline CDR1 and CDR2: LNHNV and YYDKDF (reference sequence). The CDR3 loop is CATSSELGGGETQYF. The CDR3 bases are TGTGCCACCAGCAGCGAATTGGGGGGGGGAGAGACCCAGTACTTC.

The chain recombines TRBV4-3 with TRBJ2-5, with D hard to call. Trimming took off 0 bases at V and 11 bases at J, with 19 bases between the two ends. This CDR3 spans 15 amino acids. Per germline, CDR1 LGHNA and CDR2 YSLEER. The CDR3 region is CASSQDIAEFGEQYF. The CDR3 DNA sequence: TGCGCCAGCAGCCAAGATATAGCAGAGTTTGGAGAGCAGTACTTC.

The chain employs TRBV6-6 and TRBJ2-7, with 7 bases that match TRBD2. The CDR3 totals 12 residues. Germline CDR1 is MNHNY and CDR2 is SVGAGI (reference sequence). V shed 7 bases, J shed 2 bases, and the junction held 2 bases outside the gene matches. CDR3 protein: CASTRGTYEQYF. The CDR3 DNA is TGTGCCAGCACGCGGGGGACCTACGAGCAGTACTTC.

CDR3 loop: CASSLGSTSSYEQYF. In DNA, the CDR3 is TGTGCCAGCAGCTTAGGATCTACGAGCTCCTACGAGCAGTACTTC. The chain recombines TRBV7-2 with TRBJ2-7; no definite D call. V was cut by 1 base and J by 0 bases, with 10 bases left in between. CDR3 length equals 15 residues. In germline, CDR1 is SGHTA, CDR2 FQGNSA. The entire variable domain, with the rest obtained from reference TRBV7-2 and TRBJ2-7, is as follows: GAGVSQSPSNKVTEKGKDVELRCDPISGHTALYWYRQSLGQGLEFLIYFQGNSAPDKSGLPSDRFSAERTGGSVSTLTIQRTQQEDSAVYLCASSLGSTSSYEQYFGPGTRLTVT.

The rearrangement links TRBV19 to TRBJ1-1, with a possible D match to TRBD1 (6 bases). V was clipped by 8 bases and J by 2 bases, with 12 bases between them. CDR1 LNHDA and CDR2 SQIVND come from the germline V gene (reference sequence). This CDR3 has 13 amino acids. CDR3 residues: CASCRGRNTEAFF. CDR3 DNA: TGTGCCAGTTGCAGGGGCCGCAACACTGAAGCTTTCTTT.

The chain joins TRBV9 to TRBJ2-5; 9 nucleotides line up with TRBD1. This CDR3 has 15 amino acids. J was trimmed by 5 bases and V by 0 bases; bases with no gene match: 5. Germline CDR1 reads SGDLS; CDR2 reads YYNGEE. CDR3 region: CASSVGGQGVETQYF. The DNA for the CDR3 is TGTGCCAGCAGCGTAGGGGGACAGGGAGTGGAGACCCAGTACTTC.

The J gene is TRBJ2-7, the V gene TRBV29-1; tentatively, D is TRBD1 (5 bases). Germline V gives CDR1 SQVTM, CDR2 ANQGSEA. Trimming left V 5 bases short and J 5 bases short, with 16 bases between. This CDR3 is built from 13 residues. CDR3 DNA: TGCAGCGTTCAGGGAAGATTTCAGGACGAGCAGTACTTC. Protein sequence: CSVQGRFQDEQYF.